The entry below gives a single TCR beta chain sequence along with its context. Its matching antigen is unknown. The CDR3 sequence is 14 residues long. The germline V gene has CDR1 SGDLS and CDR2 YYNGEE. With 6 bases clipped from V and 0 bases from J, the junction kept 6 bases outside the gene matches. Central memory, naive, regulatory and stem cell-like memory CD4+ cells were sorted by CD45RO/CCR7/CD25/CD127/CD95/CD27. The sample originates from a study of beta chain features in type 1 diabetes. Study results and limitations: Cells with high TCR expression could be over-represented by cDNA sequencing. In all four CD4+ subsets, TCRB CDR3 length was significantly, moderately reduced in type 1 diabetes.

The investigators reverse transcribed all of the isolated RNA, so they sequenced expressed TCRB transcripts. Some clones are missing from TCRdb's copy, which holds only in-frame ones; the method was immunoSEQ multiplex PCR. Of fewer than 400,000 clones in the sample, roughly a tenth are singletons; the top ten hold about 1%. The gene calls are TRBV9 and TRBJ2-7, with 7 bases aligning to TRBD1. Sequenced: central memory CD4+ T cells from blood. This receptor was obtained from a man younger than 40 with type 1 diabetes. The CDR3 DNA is TGTGCCAGCACCTTAGACAGGGACTCCTACGAGCAGTACTTC. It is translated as CASTLDRDSYEQYF. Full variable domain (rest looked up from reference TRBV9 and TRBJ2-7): DSGVTQTPKHLITATGQRVTLRCSPRSGDLSVYWYQQSLDQGLQFLIQYYNGEERAKGNILERFSAQQFPDLHSELNLSSLELGDSALYFCASTLDRDSYEQYFGPGTRLTVT.